Listed below are T cell receptor beta chains from one sample, sequenced in a study of blood T cells in healthy people across ages. TCRdb re-analysed the 5' RACE reads in MiXCR, keeping a single row per CDR3 protein. The sample yields roughly 680,000 distinct CDR3 sequences, approximately 49% seen once. The sample comprised blood. These receptors were obtained from a woman in her sixties or seventies in good health. The conserved cysteine and the conserved F or W are not part of the CDR3 here. Not every row has a clone size; where given, it reads once, few, many or a size class.

J gene	clone size	V gene	CDR3 protein
TRBJ2-5	few	TRBV5-8	ASSLDAGGETQY
TRBJ2-7	-	TRBV6-5	ASSYSNMVYEQY
TRBJ2-1	-	TRBV20-1	SAFEEGSYNEQF
TRBJ2-1	-	TRBV2	ACREDQPYNEQF
TRBJ2-7	-	TRBV7-2	ASSLEYRVTHEQY
-	-	TRBV7-2	ASSLEENIQY
TRBJ1-1	-	TRBV7-8	ASSSARENTEAF
TRBJ2-5	-	TRBV10-3	AIGSGASQETQY
TRBJ2-6	once	TRBV30	AWSVWRGTDVLT
TRBJ2-7	-	TRBV4-3	ASSLAGAHNEQY
TRBJ2-7	-	TRBV20-1	SARDLAGAYEQY
TRBJ2-4	-	TRBV25-1	ASSESGTGGGRNIQY
TRBJ2-6	-	TRBV7-8	ASSRYWHTDRGGDNVLT
TRBJ2-3	-	TRBV7-2	ASSLMGRGTDTQY
TRBJ1-4	-	TRBV11-2	ASSARRKGLEKLF
TRBJ2-7	-	TRBV6-5	ASRLAGVLGTYEQY
TRBJ1-5	-	TRBV28	ASSSPQGVNQPQH
TRBJ1-4	once	TRBV20-1	SASHGTVGEKLF
TRBJ2-1	few	TRBV20-1	SAKERVGLEQF
TRBJ2-4	few	TRBV4-1	ASSSLAVAKNIQY
TRBJ2-7	many	TRBV12-3/TRBV12-4	ASSLSSRGGEQY
TRBJ1-2	-	TRBV7-8	ASSSQGKYGYT
TRBJ2-1	-	TRBV21-1	ASSEVYLSRRGGECCEQF
TRBJ1-5	-	TRBV20-1	SAERSTGQGNQPQH
TRBJ1-2	few	TRBV6-1	ASSETGKVGSYGYT
TRBJ1-2	few	TRBV29-1	SVGDFVGGYT
TRBJ2-3	-	TRBV20-1	SARALMAGDRTDTQY
TRBJ2-2	-	TRBV4-3	ASSQEGDSSIGELF
TRBJ2-3	once	TRBV6-6	AGTGTSGRTNTDTQY
TRBJ2-1	once	TRBV20-1	SAPGPTRNEQF
TRBJ2-5	-	TRBV2	ASSEWSGETQY
TRBJ2-5	-	TRBV2	ASEVQGGGETQY
TRBJ2-3	-	TRBV20-1	SAPGLAGAPDTQY
TRBJ2-6	few	TRBV29-1	SVESPGSGANVLT
TRBJ2-1	once	TRBV7-2	ASSSREVNEQF
-	few	TRBV4-2	ASSRPGTGFYEQY
TRBJ2-3	few	TRBV20-1	SATNAGGGLADTQY
TRBJ2-7	few	TRBV5-1	ASSFQSRGEQY
TRBJ1-1	-	TRBV7-9	ASSFGVVSTEAF
TRBJ2-1	-	TRBV20-1	SATGPEAYNEQF
TRBJ1-2	-	TRBV20-1	SASVTGKDGYT
TRBJ1-2	-	TRBV4-1	ASRHADANYGYT
TRBJ2-7	-	TRBV6-5	ASRPGTAYSYEQY
TRBJ2-7	few	TRBV7-2	ASSTIFSRDRAKKQY
TRBJ1-5	-	TRBV29-1	SIVGVNQPQH
TRBJ2-7	many	TRBV4-3	ASSQDTTGSSYEQY
TRBJ1-1	-	TRBV5-1	AAKDRPGNTEAF
TRBJ2-7	-	TRBV2	ASSEGGGRSYEQY
TRBJ2-7	-	TRBV6-1	ASSEFYEQY
TRBJ2-3	-	TRBV24-1	ATSVRGGDTRY
TRBJ2-5	-	TRBV12-3/TRBV12-4	ASSLRGDSEGY
TRBJ1-5	-	TRBV20-1	SALPGQLDGQPQH
TRBJ2-7	-	TRBV20-1	SASGVEWLSYEQY
TRBJ2-4	-	TRBV6-2/TRBV6-3	ASSGVIQY
TRBJ1-2	-	TRBV3-1	ASSPKGHRGYGYT
TRBJ2-5	few	TRBV24-1	ATSDSSGTSGVEETQY
TRBJ2-7	few	TRBV5-6	ASSYYRRFDEQY
TRBJ2-1	-	TRBV5-1	ASSLADRYNEQF
TRBJ2-7	-	TRBV12-3/TRBV12-4	ASSLSWGYEQY
TRBJ2-3	-	TRBV7-8	ASSSPNEDTQY